The next 7 T cell receptor beta chains were all read from a single sample in a study of blood T cell repertoires in COVID-19. Generated by immunoSEQ multiplex PCR, the TCRdb table keeps only in-frame clones and is missing some. Among roughly 200,000 clones listed, around nine tenths were seen once. What was sequenced was peripheral blood. These receptors originate from a man aged 18 to 30 with active or convalescent COVID-19.

The V call is TRBV29-1, the J call TRBJ2-2, with TRBD2 matching over 10 bases. Germline V CDR1 and CDR2: SQVTM, ANQGSEA. The CDR3 sequence is 12 residues long. V shed 7 bases, J shed 6 bases, and the junction held 2 bases outside the gene matches. This chain's CDR3 is CSAGTSAGELFF. The CDR3 DNA sequence: TGCAGCGCCGGGACTAGCGCCGGGGAGCTGTTTTTT.

The genes are TRBV6-2 or TRBV6-3 and TRBJ2-3; D gene unclear. The germline V and J ends were trimmed by 2 bases and 9 bases, with 6 bases remaining between them. The germline V gene has CDR1 MNHEY and CDR2 SVGEGT. The CDR3 has 11 residues. The CDR3 sequence: CASSYQSTQYF. In DNA, the CDR3 is TGTGCCAGCAGTTACCAGTCGACGCAGTATTTT.

The chain recombines TRBV4-3 with TRBJ2-1, with 11 positions matching TRBD2. After removal of 4 bases from V and 7 bases from J, the junction contained 9 bases not matched to a gene. The germline V gene encodes CDR1 LGHNA and CDR2 YSLEER. The CDR3 consists of 16 residues. For the CDR3, the DNA is TGCGCCAGCAGCCCACAAACTAGCGGGAGTAGGAATGAGCAGTTCTTC. Translated, it gives CASSPQTSGSRNEQFF.

Here the CDR3 DNA reads TGTGCCAGCAGTCTCCGGACAGCCGACTATAATTCACCCCTCCACTTT. Translation: CASSLRTADYNSPLHF. This chain links TRBV27 with TRBJ1-6; D perhaps matches TRBD1 (6 bases). Trimming pared 5 bases from V and 3 bases from J, leaving 14 bases between. The CDR3 covers 16 residues. CDR1 and CDR2 (germline): MNHEY, SMNVEV (reference sequence).

The chain joins TRBV19 to TRBJ1-1; 8 bases fit TRBD1. Germline V lookup: CDR1 LNHDA, CDR2 SQIVND (reference sequence). Losses at the gene ends were 3 bases for V and 0 bases for J; bases not matched to a gene: 6. The CDR3 loop spans 16 amino acids. Here the CDR3 DNA reads TGTGCCAGTAGTATCCGGACAGGGCCAATGAACACTGAAGCTTTCTTT. This sequence encodes CASSIRTGPMNTEAFF.

Here the CDR3 DNA reads TGCGCCAGCAGGACAGGGAACACCGGGGAGCTGTTTTTT. It specifies CASRTGNTGELFF. The rearrangement joins TRBV5-1 to TRBJ2-2, with TRBD1 as a possible D gene (6 bases). Per germline, CDR1 SGHRS and CDR2 YFSETQ. Trimming took off 5 bases at V and 1 base at J, with 6 bases between the two ends. CDR3 length: 13 amino acids.

The chain carries TRBV5-6 and TRBJ1-4; possible D gene TRBD1, 5 bases. CDR1 is SGHDT, CDR2 YYEEEE, per germline. The ends were cut back, 2 bases at V and 6 bases at J, with 11 bases in the middle. The CDR3 is made up of 14 amino acids. The CDR3 protein is CASSFSRADEKLFF. CDR3 nucleotides: TGTGCCAGCAGCTTTAGCAGGGCAGATGAAAAACTGTTTTTT. Full variable domain (remainder filled in from reference TRBV5-6 and TRBJ1-4): DAGVTQSPTHLIKTRGQQVTLRCSPKSGHDTVSWYQQALGQGPQFIFQYYEEEERQRGNFPDRFSGHQFPNYSSELNVNALLLGDSALYLCASSFSRADEKLFFGSGTQLSVL.